These 30 T cell receptor beta chains came from one sample sequenced in a study of cytomegalovirus exposure and HLA in healthy donors. The PCR made use of 60 Vbeta and 13 Jbeta primers. Assay: immunoSEQ multiplex PCR; the TCRdb copy retains only in-frame clones and omits some. Its table records 150,000 or so clones. Sequencing was performed on PBMCs. These receptors originate from a woman in her forties or fifties in good health and CMV-seronegative.

The chain couples TRBV28 to TRBJ1-5; TRBD1 is a possible D gene (5 bases). Looked up from germline, CDR1 is MDHEN and CDR2 is SYDVKM. The CDR3 has 14 residues. Trimming cost V 1 base and J 3 bases, with 7 bases left between them. CDR3 nucleotides: TGTGCCAGCAGTTTATCAGGGTTCAATCAGCCCCAGCATTTT. This encodes CASSLSGFNQPQHF.

Concerning this clone itself: At the DNA level, this CDR3 is encoded by other sequences in the same sample as well. Written as DNA, the CDR3 is TGTGCCAGCAGTTACAGGGCTAGCGGGACCGATACGCAGTATTTT. Amino acid sequence: CASSYRASGTDTQYF. The chain has TRBV6-5 and TRBJ2-3; 9 bases map to TRBD2. V was pared by 2 bases and J by 6 bases, with 6 bases of the junction left unmatched. Germline V CDR1 and CDR2: MNHEY, SVGAGI. The CDR3 runs to 15 residues.

V is TRBV7-9 and J is TRBJ2-1, with D possibly TRBD2 on 5 matching bases. The CDR3 covers 13 residues. Trimming shortened V by 5 bases and J by 2 bases, and 7 bases separated the two germline ends. Germline V lookup: CDR1 SEHNR, CDR2 FQNEAQ (reference sequence). CDR3 amino acids: CASSEAAYNEQFF. The CDR3, as DNA: TGTGCCAGCAGCGAAGCGGCCTACAATGAGCAGTTCTTC.

V and J are TRBV6-1 and TRBJ1-5; D is unresolved. The germline V gene has CDR1 MNHNS and CDR2 SASEGT. This CDR3 contains 12 residues. The V gene lost 4 bases and the J gene lost 7 bases, with 8 bases spanning the gap. CDR3 in DNA: TGTGCCAGCAGTGTGGTCGGGCAGCCCCAGCATTTT. Amino acid sequence: CASSVVGQPQHF.

V usage is TRBV19 and J usage is TRBJ2-3; tentatively, D is TRBD1 (6 bases). CDR3 length: 12 residues. Trimming pared 5 bases from V and 7 bases from J, leaving 10 bases between. The V gene's germline CDR1 is LNHDA and CDR2 SQIVND (reference sequence). The CDR3 loop reads CASSLGTNTQYF. CDR3 coding DNA: TGTGCCAGTAGTCTGGGGACAAATACGCAGTATTTT.

The V gene is TRBV6-1, the J gene TRBJ2-3; D uncertain. Germline assignment: CDR1 MNHNS and CDR2 SASEGT. The CDR3 runs to 14 residues. V lost 3 bases and J 2 bases, leaving 9 bases between the germline ends. Here the CDR3 reads CASSDPRHTDTQYF. As DNA, the CDR3 is TGTGCCAGCAGTGACCCCAGACACACAGATACGCAGTATTTT.

This chain uses TRBV6-6 with TRBJ1-1; D not resolved. The ends were cut back, 8 bases at V and 4 bases at J, with 8 bases in the middle. Per germline, CDR1 MNHNY and CDR2 SVGAGI (reference sequence). CDR3 size: 11 residues. The CDR3 DNA reads TGTGCCAGCTCCCCTAGCACTGAAGCTTTCTTT. Protein sequence: CASSPSTEAFF.

The chain carries TRBV28 and TRBJ2-7, with TRBD1 matching over 7 bases. V was pared by 6 bases and J by 0 bases, with 8 bases of the junction left unmatched. CDR3 length equals 15 residues. From germline, CDR1 is MDHEN and CDR2 SYDVKM. The CDR3 loop reads CASSTTYRGSYEQYF. CDR3 sequence (DNA): TGTGCCAGCAGCACAACGTACAGGGGCTCCTACGAGCAGTACTTC.

The rearrangement joins TRBV11-2 to TRBJ2-5; 7 positions agree with TRBD2. This CDR3 comprises 13 residues. Per germline, CDR1 SGHAT and CDR2 FQNNGV. With 3 bases clipped from V and 5 bases from J, the junction kept 3 bases outside the gene matches. This chain's CDR3 is CASSFAGEETQYF. Here the CDR3 DNA reads TGTGCCAGCAGCTTCGCGGGAGAGGAGACCCAGTACTTC.

The chain links TRBV5-1 to TRBJ1-1, with D perhaps matching TRBD1 (5 bases). Germline V lookup: CDR1 SGHRS, CDR2 YFSETQ. The CDR3 contains 14 residues. V was clipped by 2 bases and J by 4 bases, with 12 bases between them. CDR3 region: CASSFGGGGTEAFF. CDR3 DNA sequence: TGCGCCAGCAGCTTCGGGGGAGGAGGCACTGAAGCTTTCTTT.

The chain recombines TRBV28 with TRBJ2-1; TRBD2 matches 9 bases. This CDR3 spans 14 amino acids. Germline V gene data show CDR1 as MDHEN and CDR2 as SYDVKM. The J segment lost 8 bases and the V segment lost 8 bases, leaving 10 bases of the junction unmatched. The CDR3 sequence is CASAGTSKWYEQFF. The CDR3 nucleotides read TGTGCCAGCGCCGGGACTAGCAAGTGGTATGAGCAGTTCTTC.

CDR3 DNA sequence: TGTGCCTGGAGTGTAGGCAGGTCACCGGATGAGCAGTTCTTC. Its translation is CAWSVGRSPDEQFF. The gene calls are TRBV30 and TRBJ2-1, with D unclear. CDR1 is GTSNPN and CDR2 is SVGIG in the germline V gene (reference sequence). CDR3 length: 14 amino acids. V was trimmed by 0 bases and J by 8 bases, leaving 14 bases between them.

This rearrangement joins TRBV7-9 to TRBJ1-6; 10 bases fit TRBD1. CDR3 size: 14 residues. Germline lookup yields CDR1 SEHNR and CDR2 FQNEAQ (reference sequence). V shed 8 bases, J shed 8 bases, and the junction held 6 bases outside the gene matches. The CDR3: CASQGGTGDSPLHF. CDR3 sequence (DNA): TGTGCCAGCCAGGGTGGGACAGGGGATTCACCCCTCCACTTT.

This rearrangement joins TRBV9 to TRBJ2-5, with 9 bases fitting TRBD2. Per the germline V gene, CDR1 is SGDLS and CDR2 is YYNGEE. With V trimmed by 10 bases and J by 5 bases, 12 bases remained unmatched. The length of the CDR3 is 14 residues. This CDR3 reads CASQAAGGAETQYF. The CDR3 DNA sequence: TGTGCCTCACAAGCAGCGGGAGGCGCGGAGACCCAGTACTTC.

The V call is TRBV7-2, the J call TRBJ2-7; no clear D gene. Trimming cost V 1 base and J 0 bases, with 7 bases left between them. Germline V CDR1 and CDR2: SGHTA, FQGNSA. The CDR3 consists of 14 residues. The CDR3 nucleotides read TGTGCCAGCAGCTTAGGGCGGAACTCCTACGAGCAGTACTTC. Translation gives CASSLGRNSYEQYF.

The chain links TRBV7-2 to TRBJ2-7; D uncertain. V was cut by 1 base and J by 2 bases, with 9 bases left in between. CDR1 and CDR2 from the germline V gene are SGHTA and FQGNSA. The CDR3 contains 14 residues. The CDR3: CASSLDPLPYEQYF. The CDR3 nucleotides read TGTGCCAGCAGCTTAGACCCACTACCCTACGAGCAGTACTTC.

The rearrangement joins TRBV25-1 to TRBJ1-4; perhaps TRBD1 as D (6 bases). The V and J ends lost 4 bases and 6 bases respectively, with 15 bases between them. CDR1 MGHDK and CDR2 SYGVNS come from the germline V gene. The CDR3 consists of 15 residues. The CDR3 coding sequence is TGTGCCAGCAGTGCTACCGGGACAAGAGATGAAAAACTGTTTTTT. Encoded protein: CASSATGTRDEKLFF.

The genes are TRBV5-6 and TRBJ2-7, with a possible D match to TRBD1 (5 bases). CDR1 is SGHDT, CDR2 YYEEEE, per germline. This CDR3 has 11 residues. The germline V and J ends were trimmed by 7 bases and 3 bases, with 8 bases remaining between them. CDR3 sequence: CASGDSYEQYF. The CDR3 DNA sequence: TGTGCCAGCGGTGACAGCTACGAGCAGTACTTC.

The chain links TRBV5-1 to TRBJ2-7; TRBD2 matches 8 bases. The CDR3 runs 16 residues. V lost 0 bases to trimming and J lost 2 bases; unmatched junction nucleotides: 7. CDR1 is SGHRS, CDR2 YFSETQ, per germline. The CDR3 DNA sequence: TGCGCCAGCAGCTTGGGCCAAACTAGCGGCCCCTACGAGCAGTACTTC. Translating it yields CASSLGQTSGPYEQYF.

V usage is TRBV9 and J usage is TRBJ2-5; a possible D gene is TRBD2 (5 bases). V shed 4 bases and J shed 5 bases, with 15 bases lying between them. There are 14 residues in the CDR3. CDR1 SGDLS and CDR2 YYNGEE come from the germline V gene. The CDR3 protein is CASSTTAGSETQYF. CDR3 DNA sequence: TGTGCCAGCAGCACAACCGCGGGTTCGGAGACCCAGTACTTC.

The rearrangement uses TRBV7-2 and TRBJ2-5, with 9 bases aligning to TRBD2. The CDR3 runs 15 residues. Germline V lookup: CDR1 SGHTA, CDR2 FQGNSA. V lost 3 bases and J lost 5; bases outside the gene matches: 7. The CDR3 region has the DNA TGTGCCAGCAGCTTTTCTAGCGGGGTTATGGAGACCCAGTACTTC. This encodes CASSFSSGVMETQYF.

The V gene is TRBV28, the J gene TRBJ1-2; the D gene is possibly TRBD1 (5 bases). This CDR3 has 13 residues. CDR1 is MDHEN, CDR2 SYDVKM, per germline. V was pared by 2 bases and J by 3 bases, with 7 bases between. The CDR3 sequence: CASSLDRDYGYTF. The CDR3 bases are TGTGCCAGCAGTTTAGACAGAGACTATGGCTACACCTTC.

V is TRBV19 and J is TRBJ2-5, with 9 bases aligning to TRBD1. The V segment lost 5 bases and the J segment 6 bases; nucleotides outside the gene matches: 7. The CDR3 totals 14 residues. In germline, CDR1 is LNHDA, CDR2 SQIVND (reference sequence). This CDR3 is CASSGDRVGQTQYF. The CDR3 DNA is TGTGCCAGTAGTGGGGACAGGGTCGGGCAGACCCAGTACTTC. The whole variable domain, filled in from reference TRBV19 and TRBJ2-5, reads DGGITQSPKYLFRKEGQNVTLSCEQNLNHDAMYWYRQDPGQGLRLIYYSQIVNDFQKGDIAEGYSVSREKKESFPLTVTSAQKNPTAFYLCASSGDRVGQTQYFGPGTRLLVL.

V usage is TRBV15 and J usage is TRBJ1-5; the D gene is possibly TRBD1 (6 bases). Deletions cut 3 bases from V and 3 bases from J, with 15 bases between. This CDR3 has 16 residues. Looked up from germline, CDR1 is LNHNV and CDR2 is YYDKDF (reference sequence). This chain's CDR3 is CATSSRIRDNNQPQHF. The CDR3 nucleotides are TGTGCCACCAGCAGCCGGATCCGGGACAACAATCAGCCCCAGCATTTT. Filled out from reference TRBV15 and TRBJ1-5, the complete variable domain reads DAMVIQNPRYQVTQFGKPVTLSCSQTLNHNVMYWYQQKSSQAPKLLFHYYDKDFNNEADTPDNFQSRRPNTSFCFLDIRSPGLGDTAMYLCATSSRIRDNNQPQHFGDGTRLSIL.

CDR3 in DNA: TGTGCCAGCACCCCCAGACAGGGTTGGACCGGGGAGCTGTTTTTT. Translated, it gives CASTPRQGWTGELFF. The chain carries TRBV7-2 and TRBJ2-2, with 7 bases that match TRBD1. J gave up 5 bases and V 7 bases, and 10 bases lay outside the gene matches. CDR1 and CDR2 (germline): SGHTA, FQGNSA. The CDR3 totals 15 residues. The complete variable domain, with remaining parts taken from reference TRBV7-2 and TRBJ2-2, reads GAGVSQSPSNKVTEKGKDVELRCDPISGHTALYWYRQSLGQGLEFLIYFQGNSAPDKSGLPSDRFSAERTGGSVSTLTIQRTQQEDSAVYLCASTPRQGWTGELFFGEGSRLTVL.

The V gene is TRBV4-3, the J gene TRBJ2-1; D might be TRBD2 (6 bases). The CDR3 runs 17 residues. CDR1 and CDR2 from the germline V gene are LGHNA and YSLEER. Trimming shortened V by 4 bases and J by 4 bases, and 20 bases separated the two germline ends. This chain's CDR3 is CASSPSGSLAPYNEQFF. CDR3 nucleotide sequence: TGCGCCAGCAGCCCATCCGGGTCCCTAGCGCCTTACAATGAGCAGTTCTTC.

The chain joins TRBV4-1 to TRBJ1-2; 9 nucleotides match TRBD1. The germline V gene has CDR1 MGHRA and CDR2 YSYEKL. After removal of 4 bases from V and 3 bases from J, the junction contained 9 bases not matched to a gene. The CDR3 spans 16 residues. The CDR3 here is CASSPAGTGKDYGYTF. The CDR3 DNA reads TGCGCCAGCAGCCCGGCCGGGACAGGGAAAGACTATGGCTACACCTTC.

The rearrangement links TRBV7-9 to TRBJ2-2; maybe TRBD2 (6 bases). CDR3 size: 15 residues. Germline-derived CDR1 and CDR2 are SEHNR and FQNEAQ (reference sequence). Trimming removed 5 bases from V and 3 bases from J, with 13 bases in between. The CDR3 DNA is TGTGCCAGCAGCCTCGGAATAGCGGACACCGGGGAGCTGTTTTTT. This gives the protein CASSLGIADTGELFF.

The V and J genes are TRBV19 and TRBJ1-2; D is possibly TRBD1 (5 bases). In germline, CDR1 is LNHDA, CDR2 SQIVND (reference sequence). The CDR3 is 14 amino acids. Deletions cut 5 bases from V and 4 bases from J, with 14 bases between. The CDR3 region has the DNA TGTGCCAGTAGTTCCAGGGAAAAAGGCTATGGCTACACCTTC. It yields the protein CASSSREKGYGYTF. Combining the CDR3 with reference TRBV19 and TRBJ1-2 gives the whole variable domain DGGITQSPKYLFRKEGQNVTLSCEQNLNHDAMYWYRQDPGQGLRLIYYSQIVNDFQKGDIAEGYSVSREKKESFPLTVTSAQKNPTAFYLCASSSREKGYGYTFGSGTRLTVV.

The rearrangement joins TRBV11-1 to TRBJ2-3; the match to TRBD2 covers 9 bases. The CDR3 extends over 16 amino acids. The germline CDR1 and CDR2 sequences are SGHAT and FQDESV (reference sequence). The ends lost 5 bases at V and 0 bases at J; junction bases unmatched: 6. CDR3 protein: CASSPGLASSTDTQYF. The CDR3 DNA is TGTGCCAGCAGCCCCGGACTAGCGTCTAGCACAGATACGCAGTATTTT.